These T cell receptor beta chains were read from a single sample in a study of cytomegalovirus exposure and HLA in healthy donors. TCRdb's copy holds only in-frame clones and misses some; the assay was immunoSEQ multiplex PCR. The profile shows hundreds of thousands of clones, around 80% of them singletons. The sequenced material came from PBMCs. The receptor source for this set is a boy aged 2 to 10 in good health and CMV-seronegative. Both conserved end residues are part of each CDR3. A D gene is named only where the DNA matches it firmly. The size field is filled for only some rows; it gives once, few, many or a size class.

D gene	clone size	J gene	CDR3 length	V gene	CDR3 protein	CDR3 DNA
TRBD2	.	TRBJ2-5	12	TRBV11-2	CASGPSGGAQYF	TGTGCCAGCGGCCCTAGCGGAGGGGCCCAGTACTTC
.	few	TRBJ2-7	12	TRBV7-9	CASSSPEVEQYF	TGTGCCAGCAGCTCCCCGGAGGTCGAGCAGTACTTC
TRBD1	.	TRBJ2-1	15	TRBV5-1	CASSSGTGEYNEQFF	TGCGCCAGCAGCTCCGGGACAGGGGAATACAATGAGCAGTTCTTC
TRBD2	.	TRBJ2-3	15	TRBV6-6	CASSYGREFTDTQYF	TGTGCCAGCAGTTACGGGCGGGAGTTCACAGATACGCAGTATTTT
TRBD2	.	TRBJ2-7	15	TRBV7-2	CASSQGLAYSYEQYF	TGTGCCAGCAGCCAGGGACTAGCGTACTCCTACGAGCAGTACTTC
.	.	TRBJ1-4	15	TRBV6-4	CASPRRRGGEEKLFF	TGTGCCAGCCCCCGTCGTCGGGGGGGGGAAGAAAAACTGTTTTTT
.	few	TRBJ2-7	13	TRBV6-5	CASAGRIRYEQYF	TGTGCCAGCGCGGGCCGAATCCGCTACGAGCAGTACTTC
.	.	TRBJ1-1	16	TRBV5-5	CASSPSSATTNTEAFF	TGTGCCAGCAGCCCAAGTTCCGCGACAACGAACACTGAAGCTTTCTTT
TRBD1	.	TRBJ2-2	17	TRBV10-3	CAISELGQGSGIGELFF	TGTGCCATCAGTGAGTTAGGACAGGGGTCGGGCATCGGGGAGCTGTTTTTT
TRBD2	once	TRBJ2-3	15	TRBV6-4	CASSVSSGGADTQYF	TGTGCCAGCAGTGTCAGTAGCGGGGGGGCAGATACGCAGTATTTT
TRBD2	.	TRBJ2-1	14	TRBV30	CAWTLAGGPGEQFF	TGTGCCTGGACACTAGCGGGAGGGCCGGGAGAGCAGTTCTTC
TRBD1	.	TRBJ2-5	16	TRBV7-3	CASSLIGTGGAETQYF	TGTGCCAGCAGCTTAATAGGGACAGGGGGCGCTGAGACCCAGTACTTC
.	.	TRBJ2-1	15	TRBV19	CASTTTAGRGNEQFF	TGTGCCAGTACCACCACGGCGGGGAGAGGGAATGAGCAGTTCTTC
TRBD1	few	TRBJ2-7	13	TRBV5-1	CASSLDRGNEQYF	TGCGCCAGCAGCTTGGACAGGGGGAACGAGCAGTACTTC
TRBD1	.	TRBJ2-5	15	TRBV11-3	CASSLDGTGKETQYF	TGTGCCAGCAGCTTAGATGGGACAGGGAAAGAGACCCAGTACTTC
.	.	TRBJ2-1	14	TRBV7-9	CASSLSIGPNEQFF	TGTGCCAGCAGCTTATCGATTGGGCCCAATGAGCAGTTCTTC
TRBD2	once	TRBJ2-1	17	TRBV4-1	CASSLGLAGVLSNEQFF	TGCGCCAGCAGCCTGGGACTAGCGGGGGTCCTTTCCAATGAGCAGTTCTTC
.	.	TRBJ1-1	14	TRBV5-4	CASSLDRGYGEAFF	TGTGCCAGCAGCTTGGACAGAGGGTACGGTGAAGCTTTCTTT
TRBD1	.	TRBJ1-2	14	TRBV6-1	CASSEGTGGNGYTF	TGTGCCAGCAGTGAAGGGACAGGGGGCAATGGCTACACCTTC
TRBD1	.	TRBJ1-5	18	TRBV7-8	CASSFSGTGVMGNQPQHF	TGTGCCAGCAGCTTCTCCGGGACAGGGGTTATGGGGAATCAGCCCCAGCATTTT
TRBD1	.	TRBJ2-7	14	TRBV5-5	CASSLGTGPDEQYF	TGTGCCAGCAGCCTCGGGACAGGGCCCGACGAGCAGTACTTC
TRBD1	.	TRBJ2-5	13	TRBV18	CASSSTGGETQYF	TGTGCCAGCTCATCGACAGGGGGGGAGACCCAGTACTTC
TRBD1	.	TRBJ2-1	15	TRBV6-1	CASSATGTGAEEQFF	TGTGCCAGCAGTGCAACCGGGACAGGGGCTGAAGAGCAGTTCTTC
.	.	TRBJ1-1	14	TRBV7-9	CASSPPQRGTEAFF	TGTGCCAGCAGCCCCCCCCAGCGTGGAACTGAAGCTTTCTTT
TRBD2	.	TRBJ2-6	15	TRBV7-9	CASSSGGTGANVLTF	TGTGCCAGCAGCTCCGGGGGGACTGGGGCCAACGTCCTGACTTTC
.	.	TRBJ1-3	14	TRBV30	CAWNPGVTGNTIYF	TGTGCCTGGAACCCGGGGGTAACTGGAAACACCATATATTTT
.	few	TRBJ2-7	12	TRBV5-4	CASSLPGDEQYF	TGTGCCAGCAGCCTTCCAGGGGACGAGCAGTACTTC
TRBD1	.	TRBJ1-3	17	TRBV19	CASSSWTGTISGNTIYF	TGTGCCAGTAGTTCATGGACAGGGACGATCTCTGGAAACACCATATATTTT
TRBD1	.	TRBJ2-1	14	TRBV6-5	CARAALRGHNEQFF	TGTGCCCGAGCAGCCCTTAGGGGGCACAATGAGCAGTTCTTC
TRBD1	.	TRBJ2-7	14	TRBV7-2	CASSARTGRYEQYF	TGTGCCAGCAGCGCCCGGACAGGGCGGTACGAGCAGTACTTC
TRBD2	.	TRBJ2-7	14	TRBV15	CATSNSGRWYEQYF	TGTGCCACCAGCAATAGCGGGAGGTGGTACGAGCAGTACTTC
TRBD1	.	TRBJ2-3	15	TRBV5-1	CASSLRDRGQDTQYF	TGCGCCAGCAGCTTGAGGGACAGGGGGCAAGATACGCAGTATTTT
TRBD2	.	TRBJ2-1	19	TRBV15	CATSRGTSGGRRAYNEQFF	TGTGCCACCAGCAGAGGGACTAGCGGGGGGCGCAGAGCCTACAATGAGCAGTTCTTC
TRBD2	.	TRBJ2-7	16	TRBV2	CATPAGTSGGGYEQYF	TGTGCCACCCCCGCCGGGACTAGCGGAGGCGGGTACGAGCAGTACTTC
.	.	TRBJ2-7	15	TRBV9	CASSAGTIFPNEQYF	TGTGCCAGCAGCGCCGGGACAATTTTCCCTAACGAGCAGTACTTC
.	.	TRBJ2-5	13	TRBV4-2	CASSRPGQETQYF	TGTGCCAGCAGCCGCCCCGGCCAAGAGACCCAGTACTTC
TRBD2	.	TRBJ2-7	13	TRBV29-1	CSVAASGSYEQYF	TGCAGCGTTGCCGCTAGCGGGAGCTACGAGCAGTACTTC
TRBD2	.	TRBJ2-7	15	TRBV6-1	CASSYVLAGGVEQYF	TGTGCCAGCAGCTATGTTCTAGCGGGAGGGGTCGAGCAGTACTTC
TRBD2	.	TRBJ2-5	16	TRBV11-2	CASSLDRRGGEETQYF	TGTGCCAGCAGCTTAGACAGGCGGGGGGGGGAAGAGACCCAGTACTTC
.	.	TRBJ2-1	17	TRBV19	CASSTYILGSSYNEQFF	TGTGCCAGTAGTACCTATATACTAGGGAGCTCCTACAATGAGCAGTTCTTC
TRBD1	few	TRBJ2-7	16	TRBV16	CASSPRTGGDAYEQYF	TGTGCCAGCAGTCCAAGGACAGGGGGCGATGCATATGAGCAGTACTTC
TRBD1	.	TRBJ2-7	15	TRBV4-2	CASRPMGQGGYEQYF	TGTGCCAGCCGGCCGATGGGACAGGGGGGTTACGAGCAGTACTTC
TRBD1	.	TRBJ2-3	13	TRBV10-3	CALRDRGTDTQYF	TGTGCCCTCCGGGACAGGGGGACAGATACGCAGTATTTT
.	.	TRBJ2-3	14	TRBV7-9	CASSLDRERRTQYF	TGTGCCAGCAGCTTAGACAGGGAAAGAAGAACGCAGTATTTT
.	.	TRBJ1-4	15	TRBV6-5	CASSYSRELTEKLFF	TGTGCCAGCAGTTACTCGAGGGAGCTCACTGAAAAACTGTTTTTT
TRBD2	.	TRBJ2-5	13	TRBV6-5	CASLAGGLETQYF	TGTGCCAGCCTAGCGGGAGGACTGGAGACCCAGTACTTC
.	.	TRBJ2-1	11	TRBV30	CAWGSYNEQFF	TGTGCCTGGGGGAGCTACAATGAGCAGTTCTTC
TRBD1	.	TRBJ2-7	13	TRBV7-9	CASYGQGDHEQYF	TGTGCCAGTTATGGACAGGGGGACCACGAGCAGTACTTC
.	.	TRBJ1-5	14	TRBV6-1	CASMITVNNQPQHF	TGTGCCAGCATGATCACGGTTAACAATCAGCCCCAGCATTTT
.	.	TRBJ1-5	15	TRBV11-2	CASSLTGGEYQPQHF	TGTGCCAGCAGCTTAACCGGGGGTGAATATCAGCCCCAGCATTTT
TRBD1	once	TRBJ2-7	15	TRBV10-3	CAISDPGQGVYEQYF	TGTGCCATCAGTGATCCCGGCCAGGGGGTCTACGAGCAGTACTTC
.	.	TRBJ2-7	16	TRBV4-2	CASSQGAGGAHYEQYF	TGTGCCAGCAGCCAAGGGGCCGGAGGGGCGCACTACGAGCAGTACTTC
TRBD1	.	TRBJ2-5	14	TRBV19	CASSIATGVETQYF	TGTGCCAGTAGTATAGCTACAGGGGTAGAGACCCAGTACTTC
.	once	TRBJ1-1	15	TRBV27	CASRRGPGGYTEAFF	TGTGCCAGCAGAAGGGGCCCGGGTGGGTACACTGAAGCTTTCTTT